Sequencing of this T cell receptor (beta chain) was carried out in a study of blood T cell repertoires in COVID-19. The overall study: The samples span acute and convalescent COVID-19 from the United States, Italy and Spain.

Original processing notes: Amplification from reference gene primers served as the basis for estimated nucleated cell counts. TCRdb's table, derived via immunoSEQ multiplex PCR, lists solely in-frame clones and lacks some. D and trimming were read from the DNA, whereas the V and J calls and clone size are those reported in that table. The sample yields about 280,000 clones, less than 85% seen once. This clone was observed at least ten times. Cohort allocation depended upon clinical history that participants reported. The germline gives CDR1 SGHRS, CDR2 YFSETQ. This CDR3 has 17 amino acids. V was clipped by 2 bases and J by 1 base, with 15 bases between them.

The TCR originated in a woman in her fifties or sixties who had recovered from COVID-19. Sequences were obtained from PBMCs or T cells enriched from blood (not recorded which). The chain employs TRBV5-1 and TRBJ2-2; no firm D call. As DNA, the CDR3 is TGCGCCAGCAGCTTTCGGTTACGCACGATGAACACCGGGGAGCTGTTTTTT. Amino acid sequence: CASSFRLRTMNTGELFF. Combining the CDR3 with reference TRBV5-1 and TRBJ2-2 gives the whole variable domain KAGVTQTPRYLIKTRGQQVTLSCSPISGHRSVSWYQQTPGQGLQFLFEYFSETQRNKGNFPGRFSGRQFSNSRSEMNVSTLELGDSALYLCASSFRLRTMNTGELFFGEGSRLTVL.